The clone carrying this T cell receptor beta chain has only one observation. The length of the CDR3 is 14 residues. Germline CDR1 and CDR2: SGHNT and YYREEE (reference sequence). J was trimmed by 2 bases and V by 7 bases; bases with no gene match: 7. The record originates from a study of blood T cell repertoires in COVID-19. Overall study: The cDNA or gDNA used as material had been derived from T cells, B-cell-depleted T cells, or PBMCs.

In the original analysis: Quantification of nucleated cells was approximated via reference gene primer amplification. TCRdb's table, derived via immunoSEQ multiplex PCR, lists solely in-frame clones and lacks some. The V and J calls and clone size come from that table; D and trimming were worked out from the DNA. The sample shows 100,000 to 150,000 clones, roughly 88% of them seen only once. Input material: peripheral blood. The clonotype comes from a man aged 50-60 years with acute or convalescent COVID-19. V gene TRBV5-4 combines with J gene TRBJ2-5; TRBD1 matches 8 bases. Here the CDR3 DNA reads TGTGCCAGCCATAAAACAGGGGGGCAAGAGACCCAGTACTTC. The encoded protein is CASHKTGGQETQYF.